The present TCR beta chain was sequenced within a study of T cell repertoires in cytomegalovirus infection. Overall study: The authors used CMV epitopes that were HLA-C-restricted (recently identified) and HLA-B-restricted (well studied). Matching HLA type, along with CMV infection, was indicated by public TCR beta signatures.

Notes on this clonotype: Its antigen is unknown.

The CDR3 length is 18 residues. CDR1 and CDR2 (germline): SGHVT, SQSDAQ. V shed 5 bases, J shed 2 bases, and the junction held 9 bases outside the gene matches. General study findings and limits: Clonotypes of TCR beta that were HLA-C-restricted and CMV-specific dominated the ex vivo response. Frequencies of public TCR beta families were cumulated, and this identified carriers of CMV plus the relevant HLA.

TCRdb re-called the reads through MiXCR, storing one row per CDR3 protein. The sample lists approximately 770,000 distinct CDR3 sequences, around 29% occurring once. This chain links TRBV7-4 with TRBJ2-1; 13 bases are shared with TRBD2. The specimen was cultured CD8+ T cells from PBMCs, collected from culture after CMV antigen stimulation. The sequence was collected from a human donor in good health (CMV status not recorded). Some clones in this sample may be carry-over from other donors' samples. CDR3 sequence: CASSPPTSGGATYNEQFF. CDR3 nucleotides: TGTGCCAGCAGCCCCCCTACTAGCGGGGGGGCTACCTACAATGAGCAGTTCTTC.